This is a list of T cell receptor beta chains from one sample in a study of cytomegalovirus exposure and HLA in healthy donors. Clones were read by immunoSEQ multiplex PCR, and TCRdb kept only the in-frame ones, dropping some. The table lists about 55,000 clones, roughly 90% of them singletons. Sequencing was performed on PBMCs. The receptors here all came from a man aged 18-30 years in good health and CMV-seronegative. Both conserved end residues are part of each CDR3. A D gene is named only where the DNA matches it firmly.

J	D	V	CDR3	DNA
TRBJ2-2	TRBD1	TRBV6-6	CASSYRGTGELFF	TGTGCCAGCAGCTACAGGGGCACCGGGGAGCTGTTTTTT
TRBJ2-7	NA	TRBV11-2	CASSGGGQVGYEQYF	TGTGCCAGCAGCGGGGGGGGACAGGTAGGATACGAGCAGTACTTC
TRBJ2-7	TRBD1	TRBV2	CASSRQGSEQYF	TGTGCCAGCAGCCGACAGGGGAGCGAGCAGTACTTC
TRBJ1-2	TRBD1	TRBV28	CASRRTGGLGYTF	TGTGCCAGCAGAAGAACAGGGGGTTTGGGCTACACCTTC
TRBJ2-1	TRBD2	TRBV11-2	CASSKTSGSHNEQFF	TGTGCCAGCAGCAAGACTAGCGGGAGTCACAATGAGCAGTTCTTC
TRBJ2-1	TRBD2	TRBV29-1	CSVEVLAGQNEQFF	TGCAGCGTTGAAGTCCTAGCGGGTCAGAATGAGCAGTTCTTC
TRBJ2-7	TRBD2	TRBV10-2	CASSESPSGEMYEQYF	TGCGCCAGCAGTGAGTCGCCTAGCGGGGAGATGTACGAGCAGTACTTC
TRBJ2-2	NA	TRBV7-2	CASSLRASEYTGELFF	TGTGCCAGCAGCCTCCGTGCTAGCGAGTACACCGGGGAGCTGTTTTTT
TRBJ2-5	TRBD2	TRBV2	CASNLPSGMGETQYF	TGTGCCAGCAATCTTCCTAGCGGGATGGGAGAGACCCAGTACTTC
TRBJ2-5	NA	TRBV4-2	CASSQDTGVRETQYF	TGTGCCAGCAGCCAAGATACGGGAGTCAGGGAGACCCAGTACTTC
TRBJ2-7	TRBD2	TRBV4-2	CASSIAGGIEQYF	TGTGCCAGCAGTATCGCGGGGGGGATCGAGCAGTACTTC
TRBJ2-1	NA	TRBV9	CASSVQGSSYNEQFF	TGTGCCAGCAGCGTACAGGGGAGCTCCTACAATGAGCAGTTCTTC
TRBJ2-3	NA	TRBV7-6	CASSLGLPYGQAGGEDTQYF	TGTGCCAGCAGCTTAGGTCTACCGTACGGACAGGCCGGGGGCGAGGATACGCAGTATTTT